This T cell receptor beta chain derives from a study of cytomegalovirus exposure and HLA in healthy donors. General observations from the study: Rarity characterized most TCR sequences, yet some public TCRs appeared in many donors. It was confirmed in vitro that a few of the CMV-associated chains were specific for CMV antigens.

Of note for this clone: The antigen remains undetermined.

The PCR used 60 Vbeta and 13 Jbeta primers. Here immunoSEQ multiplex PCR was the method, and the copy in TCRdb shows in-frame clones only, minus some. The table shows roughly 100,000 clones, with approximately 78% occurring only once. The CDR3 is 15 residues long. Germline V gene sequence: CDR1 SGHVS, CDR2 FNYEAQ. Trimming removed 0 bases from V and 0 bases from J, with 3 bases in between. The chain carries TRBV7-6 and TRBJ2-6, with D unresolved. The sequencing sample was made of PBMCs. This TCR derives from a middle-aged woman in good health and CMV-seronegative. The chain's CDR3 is CASSLALSGANVLTF. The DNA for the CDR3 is TGTGCCAGCAGCTTAGCCCTCTCTGGGGCCAACGTCCTGACTTTC.